Listed below are T cell receptor beta chains from one sample, sequenced in a study of shared clonotypes between healthy human individuals. Method: immunoSEQ multiplex PCR; TCRdb's copy keeps in-frame clones and lacks some. Of some 580,000 clones listed, roughly 98% are singletons. Sequencing used naive CD8+ T cells sorted from blood. These receptor sequences come from a man aged 25 to 40 in good health. The CDR3 runs from the conserved cysteine through the conserved F or W. The D gene is left open where the match is weak. Clone size, where shown, is once, few, many, or a class for clones that have expanded.

d_call clone_size j_call v_call cdr3_nt cdr3_aa
TRBD1 . TRBJ2-7 TRBV29-1 TGCAGCGTTAGGACAGGGAGCTCCTACGAGCAGTACTTC CSVRTGSSYEQYF
TRBD1 . TRBJ2-1 TRBV27 TGTGCCAGCAGTTTCCAGGGACAGTACAATGAGCAGTTCTTC CASSFQGQYNEQFF
TRBD2 . TRBJ2-2 TRBV27 TGTGCCAGCAGGACGGGAGGGTACACCGGGGAGCTGTTTTTT CASRTGGYTGELFF
. . TRBJ2-7 TRBV28 TGTGCCAGCAGTTTTATGGGGGCATCGGTGAGTTTCGAGCAGTACTTC CASSFMGASVSFEQYF
TRBD2 . TRBJ2-1 TRBV7-6 TGTGCCAGCAGCCCTTCCGGGGGGAATGAGCAGTTCTTC CASSPSGGNEQFF
. . TRBJ1-1 TRBV9 TGTGCCAGCAGCCCCATTAACGTTGCGACTGAAGCTTTCTTT CASSPINVATEAFF
. once TRBJ2-7 TRBV29-1 TGCAGCGTCGAACTAGAGAAGCCATACGAGCAGTACTTC CSVELEKPYEQYF
. . TRBJ2-7 TRBV10-3 TGTGCCATCACTCAGGCGCCGTACGAGCAGTACTTC CAITQAPYEQYF
. . TRBJ2-4 TRBV18 TGTGCCAGCTCACCCGTGACGCGACCCTGGGAGGACAGGGCCAAAAACATTCAGTACTTC CASSPVTRPWEDRAKNIQYF
. once TRBJ2-1 TRBV25-1 TGTGCCAGCAGTGTACCCCCACGCGATGAGCAGTTCTTC CASSVPPRDEQFF
. . TRBJ1-1 TRBV30 TGTGCCTGGAGTGTACTGGGTTGGCCGAACACTGAAGCTTTCTTT CAWSVLGWPNTEAFF
TRBD2 . TRBJ2-5 TRBV7-2 TGTGCCAGCAGCTTAGCGCTAGCGGGAGGGCTCGGGGAGACCCAGTACTTC CASSLALAGGLGETQYF
TRBD1 . TRBJ1-4 TRBV19 TGTGCCAGTAGTATAGATCCTGAGACAGGGGACGAAAAACTGTTTTTT CASSIDPETGDEKLFF
. . TRBJ2-7 TRBV28 TGTGCCAGCAGTTTAGGCCTTAAGGAGCAGTACTTC CASSLGLKEQYF
. . TRBJ2-5 TRBV7-9 TGTGCCAGCAGCTTAGGTACAACGAGACAAGAGACCCAGTACTTC CASSLGTTRQETQYF
. . TRBJ2-7 TRBV11-2 TGTGCCAGCAGCTTTAGTTCCAGGGGACACTACGAGCAGTACTTC CASSFSSRGHYEQYF